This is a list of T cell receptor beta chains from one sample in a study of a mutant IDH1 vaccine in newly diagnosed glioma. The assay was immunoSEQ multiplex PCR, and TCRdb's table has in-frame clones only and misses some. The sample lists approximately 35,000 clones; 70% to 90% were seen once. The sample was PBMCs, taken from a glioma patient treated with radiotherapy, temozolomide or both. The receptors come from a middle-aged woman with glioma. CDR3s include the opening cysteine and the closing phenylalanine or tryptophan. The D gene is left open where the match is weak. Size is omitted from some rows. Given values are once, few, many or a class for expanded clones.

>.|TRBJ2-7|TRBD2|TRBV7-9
TGTGCCAGCAGCCGGACTAGCGGAATCTACGAGCAGTACTTC
CASSRTSGIYEQYF
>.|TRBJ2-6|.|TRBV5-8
TGTGCCAGCAGCTTGCTACTCTCTGGGGCCAACGTCCTGACTTTC
CASSLLLSGANVLTF
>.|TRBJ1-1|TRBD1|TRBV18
TGTGCCAGCTCACTCTCTAGTTTACTCGGGACAGGGGGCTGGAACACTGAAGCTTTCTTT
CASSLSSLLGTGGWNTEAFF
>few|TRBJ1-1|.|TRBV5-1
TGCGCCAGCATCCCGGACGTGGGGCTGCAAACTGAAGCTTTCTTT
CASIPDVGLQTEAFF
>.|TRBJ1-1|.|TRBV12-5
TGTGCTAGTGCCGACAGCACCAACACTGAAGCTTTCTTT
CASADSTNTEAFF
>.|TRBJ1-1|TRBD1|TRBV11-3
TGTGCCAGCAGCCAGGGGGCTGAAGCTTTCTTT
CASSQGAEAFF
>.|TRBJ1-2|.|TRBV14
TGTGCCAGCAGCCCCCTGGGGCAGAACTATGGCTACACCTTC
CASSPLGQNYGYTF
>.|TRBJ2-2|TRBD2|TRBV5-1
TGCGCCAGCAGCCTGACTAGTAGCGGGGGGGCGAACACCGGGGAGCTGTTTTTT
CASSLTSSGGANTGELFF
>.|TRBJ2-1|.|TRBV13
TGTGCCAGCAGCCCCAGGCCCCTCCGCAATGAGCAGTTCTTC
CASSPRPLRNEQFF
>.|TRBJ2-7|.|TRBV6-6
TGTGCCAGCAGTTATTGGGACGCAAGCTCCTCCTACGAGCAGTACTTC
CASSYWDASSSYEQYF
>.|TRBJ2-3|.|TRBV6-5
TGTGCCAGCAGGCACCGAGGAGGTTCGGGGGATACGCAGTATTTT
CASRHRGGSGDTQYF